These 22 T cell receptor beta chains originate from one sample sequenced in a study of T cell repertoires in cytomegalovirus infection (dated by TCRdb to between 2018 and 2021). Sequencing was performed on an Illumina HiSeq 1500. TCRdb reprocessed the public reads (quality trimming at Q25 with fastp, clone calling with MiXCR) and kept in-frame beta chains. Under each unique CDR3 protein, matching rows form one entry showing the most common genes and DNA. This sample is represented by around 170,000 distinct CDR3 sequences; roughly 15% of them were singletons. 18% of the sample comes from the top ten. The sequencing sample was made of CD8+ T cells from PBMCs. Every receptor here comes from a human donor in good health (CMV status not recorded). Some clones in this sample may be carry-over from other donors' samples.

The CDR3 is CASSLAYGQYYEQYF. DNA for the CDR3: TGTGCCAGCAGCTTAGCCTACGGACAGTATTACGAGCAGTACTTC. V and J are TRBV11-2 and TRBJ2-7, with D possibly matching TRBD1 (6 bases). This CDR3 has 15 residues. V lost 1 base to trimming and J lost 4 bases, with 14 bases between them. CDR1 is SGHAT, CDR2 FQNNGV, per germline.

The chain carries TRBV5-5 and TRBJ2-5; the D gene is possibly TRBD1 (6 bases). Germline lookup yields CDR1 SGHKS and CDR2 YYEKEE (reference sequence). V was cut by 1 base and J by 5 bases, with 12 bases left in between. The CDR3 length is 14 residues. The CDR3 coding sequence is TGTGCCAGCAGCTTGCGTTCAGGGGTCGAGACCCAGTACTTC. Translation gives CASSLRSGVETQYF.

CDR3 protein: CASSQYRGWNSPLHF. DNA of the CDR3: TGTGCCAGCAGCCAGTACAGGGGTTGGAATTCACCCCTCCACTTT. The chain links TRBV14 to TRBJ1-6, with 7 bases identical to TRBD1. The CDR3 is 15 amino acids. Trimming took 3 bases from V and 7 from J; bases not matched to a gene: 6. The germline V gene has CDR1 SGHDN and CDR2 FVKESK.

CDR3 protein: CASSSGGRPQETQYF. CDR3 sequence (DNA): TGTGCCAGCAGCAGTGGCGGGAGACCACAAGAGACCCAGTACTTC. This sequence joins TRBV7-2 and TRBJ2-5; 7 bases align to TRBD2. CDR1 and CDR2 (germline): SGHTA, FQGNSA. The CDR3 loop spans 15 amino acids. The ends lost 5 bases at V and 2 bases at J; junction bases unmatched: 8. The variable domain in full, completed from reference TRBV7-2 and TRBJ2-5, reads GAGVSQSPSNKVTEKGKDVELRCDPISGHTALYWYRQSLGQGLEFLIYFQGNSAPDKSGLPSDRFSAERTGGSVSTLTIQRTQQEDSAVYLCASSSGGRPQETQYFGPGTRLLVL.

The chain couples TRBV12-3 or TRBV12-4 to TRBJ2-1; D remains unclear. Trimming pared 3 bases from V and 5 bases from J, leaving 11 bases between. The CDR3 loop spans 14 amino acids. The CDR3 loop reads CASSFTRQDNEQFF. The DNA of the CDR3 is TGTGCCAGCAGTTTTACCCGGCAGGACAATGAGCAGTTCTTC.

The chain uses TRBV6-2 or TRBV6-3 and TRBJ2-1; 9 nucleotides line up with TRBD1. This CDR3 has 16 residues. After removal of 2 bases from V and 8 bases from J, the junction contained 10 bases not matched to a gene. Germline values: CDR1 MNHEY, CDR2 SVGEGT. The CDR3: CASSYHGTGIRHEQFF. The CDR3 DNA reads TGTGCCAGCAGTTACCATGGGACAGGGATACGCCATGAGCAGTTCTTC.

The V call is TRBV12-5, the J call TRBJ2-1; D is uncertain. V was trimmed by 5 bases and J by 10 bases, leaving 12 bases between them. In germline, CDR1 is LGHNT, CDR2 FRNRAP. CDR3 length: 12 residues. The CDR3 loop reads CASGPQAIEQFF. The CDR3 DNA follows: TGTGCTAGTGGTCCCCAGGCGATAGAGCAGTTCTTC.

The CDR3 spells CSARGLPPREQYF. In nucleotides, the CDR3 is TGCAGTGCTAGAGGACTCCCGCCAAGGGAGCAGTACTTC. The chain is built from TRBV20-1 and TRBJ2-7; D call uncertain. The germline V gene encodes CDR1 DFQATT and CDR2 SNEGSKA (reference sequence). The CDR3 length is 13 residues. V lost 1 base and J 7 bases, leaving 14 bases between the germline ends.

A few counts support this clonotype. The chain uses TRBV20-1 and TRBJ2-7; 7 nucleotides line up with TRBD1. The CDR3 contains 15 residues. The J segment lost 0 bases and the V segment lost 1 base, leaving 6 bases of the junction unmatched. Germline lookup yields CDR1 DFQATT and CDR2 SNEGSKA (reference sequence). CDR3 bases: TGCAGTGCTAGAGGCTTAGACAGGGACTCCTACGAGCAGTACTTC. This translates into CSARGLDRDSYEQYF.

This clonotype has just a few counts. The V gene is TRBV29-1, the J gene TRBJ2-7; 9 bases fit TRBD1. V dropped 1 base and J dropped 3; count of bases not matched to a gene: 1. The CDR3 sequence is 13 residues long. The V gene's germline CDR1 is SQVTM and CDR2 ANQGSEA. The DNA of the CDR3 is TGCAGCGTTGAAGGACAGGGGGACTACGAGCAGTACTTC. This translates into CSVEGQGDYEQYF.

The chain couples TRBV6-2 or TRBV6-3 to TRBJ2-1, with 8 bases that match TRBD2. The germline CDR1 and CDR2 sequences are MNHEY and SVGEGT. V was pared by 5 bases and J by 4 bases, with 13 bases of the junction left unmatched. The CDR3 totals 17 residues. As DNA, the CDR3 is TGTGCCAGCAGTCCCCACCCGGGACTAGGGTTTTACAATGAGCAGTTCTTC. Translating it yields CASSPHPGLGFYNEQFF.

CDR3 bases: TGTGCCAGCAGCTCTCAGGGTATCGAGCAGTACTTC. This sequence encodes CASSSQGIEQYF. The chain employs TRBV28 and TRBJ2-7, with D possibly TRBD1 on 5 matching bases. This CDR3 has 12 amino acids. The germline V gene has CDR1 MDHEN and CDR2 SYDVKM. V was trimmed by 6 bases and J by 6 bases, leaving 12 bases between them.

The rearrangement joins TRBV7-2 to TRBJ1-4; D is undetermined. Trimming took 1 base from V and 5 from J, leaving 11 bases between them. There are 15 residues in the CDR3. Germline CDR1 is SGHTA and CDR2 is FQGNSA. Here the CDR3 reads CASSLGRPPNEKLFF. CDR3 sequence (DNA): TGTGCCAGCAGCTTAGGACGGCCCCCCAATGAAAAACTGTTTTTT. The whole variable domain, filled in from reference TRBV7-2 and TRBJ1-4, reads GAGVSQSPSNKVTEKGKDVELRCDPISGHTALYWYRQSLGQGLEFLIYFQGNSAPDKSGLPSDRFSAERTGGSVSTLTIQRTQQEDSAVYLCASSLGRPPNEKLFFGSGTQLSVL.

With respect to this clonotype: At one end the junction does not follow the germline gene, possibly because of a read error. The chain combines TRBV28 with TRBJ2-1; D is perhaps TRBD1 (6 bases). The CDR3 runs to 14 residues. Germline values: CDR1 MDHEN, CDR2 SYDVKM. The CDR3 coding sequence is TGTGACAGCAGCGAGATGGACAGATTCAATGAGCAGTTCTTC. It is translated as CDSSEMDRFNEQFF.

In this sample, this clonotype turned up many times. The CDR3 nucleotides read TGTGCCAGCAGCCCTACCCCACTGGACAGGGGGGCTACGCAGTATTTT. It translates to CASSPTPLDRGATQYF. The chain employs TRBV7-8 and TRBJ2-3; 10 positions agree with TRBD1. With 5 bases clipped from V and 8 bases from J, the junction kept 13 bases outside the gene matches. This CDR3 is built from 16 residues. In germline, CDR1 is SGHVS, CDR2 FQNEAQ.

The rearrangement joins TRBV6-1 to TRBJ1-2; D gene uncertain. Per the germline V gene, CDR1 is MNHNS and CDR2 is SASEGT. Trimming took 3 bases from V and 3 from J, leaving 11 bases between them. This CDR3 has 14 residues. The CDR3 reads CASSDTGWDYGYTF. The CDR3, as DNA: TGTGCCAGCAGTGATACGGGTTGGGACTATGGCTACACCTTC.

This clonotype was seen a few times. The chain employs TRBV7-9 and TRBJ1-6; 9 nucleotides line up with TRBD1. The CDR3 spans 16 residues. Germline CDR1 and CDR2: SEHNR and FQNEAQ (reference sequence). V was clipped by 4 bases and J by 7 bases; unmatched bases: 8. The CDR3 DNA follows: TGTGCCAGCAGCTCAAACCGGGACAGGGTCAATTCACCCCTCCACTTT. Protein: CASSSNRDRVNSPLHF.

This clonotype was detected a few times. In nucleotides, the CDR3 is TGTGCCAGCAGCTTGGTGTCGAATTCACCCCTCCACTTT. Residues: CASSLVSNSPLHF. The chain has TRBV7-2 and TRBJ1-6; D unresolved. The CDR3 sequence is 13 residues long. V was shortened by 3 bases and J by 7 bases, with 7 bases between the two germline ends. Germline values: CDR1 SGHTA, CDR2 FQGNSA.

This clonotype has only a few counts. This sequence joins TRBV27 and TRBJ2-7; maybe TRBD1 (6 bases). This CDR3 spans 14 amino acids. Germline CDR1 and CDR2: MNHEY and SMNVEV (reference sequence). Deletions cut 4 bases from V and 2 bases from J, with 12 bases between. The CDR3: CASSSGQPPYEQYF. The CDR3 DNA follows: TGTGCCAGCAGTTCGGGACAACCGCCCTACGAGCAGTACTTC.

Only a few counts were recorded for this clonotype. In DNA form, the CDR3 reads TGCGCCAGCAGCCAAGACACCGGGTGGTCGCCCCAGCATTTT. It is translated as CASSQDTGWSPQHF. V usage is TRBV4-1 and J usage is TRBJ1-5; D is uncertain. The germline gives CDR1 MGHRA, CDR2 YSYEKL. The CDR3 covers 14 residues. V was cut by 0 bases and J by 9 bases, with 12 bases left in between.

The sample holds a few counts of this clonotype. This chain joins TRBV15 and TRBJ2-1; D might be TRBD1 or TRBD2, each matching 5 bases. Germline loops: CDR1 LNHNV, CDR2 YYDKDF (reference sequence). The CDR3 contains 16 residues. Trimming took 0 bases from V and 9 from J, leaving 18 bases between them. The CDR3 DNA reads as TGTGCCACCAGCAGAGATAGAGGGGCCTCCTGGTCTGAGCAGTTCTTC. Its protein is CATSRDRGASWSEQFF.

This clonotype was counted a single time. Since a much larger clone is just one base distant, this may be a read error. This rearrangement joins TRBV7-2 to TRBJ2-7, with TRBD2 matching 7 bases. The CDR3 loop spans 17 amino acids. The junction had 12 bases not matched to a gene; V was cut back by 0 bases and J by 4 bases. CDR1 and CDR2 (germline): SGHTA, FQGNSA. CDR3 DNA sequence: TGTGCCAGCAGCTTAGCTGGGCGGGAGTGCAGAAGTTACGAGCAGTACTTC. This sequence encodes CASSLAGRECRSYEQYF.